What follows are 5 T cell receptor beta chains derived from one specimen sequenced in a study of CD8 T cells in ankylosing spondylitis. Findings of the study overall: Ankylosing spondylitis blood seemed to carry a telltale TCR beta motif made of seven or eight highly homologous variants.

Their antigen targets remain unknown. TCRdb re-derived calls from the 5' RACE reads in MiXCR, one entry per CDR3 protein. Of roughly 220,000 distinct CDR3 sequences in the sample, about 18% were seen once. Sequenced input: blood, either unsorted or a sorted T cell fraction (not recorded which). The receptor source for this set is a male donor with ankylosing spondylitis.

The rearrangement uses TRBV27 and TRBJ2-1, with TRBD1 matching 8 bases. V lost 5 bases and J lost 3; bases outside the gene matches: 3. Germline V gives CDR1 MNHEY, CDR2 SMNVEV (reference sequence). This CDR3 spans 14 amino acids. CDR3 residues: CASSTGQVYNEQFF. DNA for the CDR3: TGTGCCAGCAGTACGGGACAGGTCTACAATGAGCAGTTCTTC.

V is TRBV14 and J is TRBJ1-1; D ambiguous. The length of the CDR3 is 13 residues. Germline values: CDR1 SGHDN, CDR2 FVKESK. The V end was cut by 2 bases, the J end by 5 bases, with 9 bases between. CDR3 region: CASSQLRGTEAFF. Written as DNA, the CDR3 is TGTGCCAGCAGCCAACTACGGGGAACTGAAGCTTTCTTT.

This clonotype was counted only a few times. This chain uses TRBV5-6 with TRBJ1-2, with D perhaps TRBD1 (6 bases). The CDR3 consists of 15 residues. V lost 4 bases and J 0 bases, leaving 13 bases between the germline ends. Per germline, CDR1 SGHDT and CDR2 YYEEEE. CDR3 residues: CASSRGIFTNYGYTF. The CDR3 DNA sequence: TGTGCCAGCAGCAGGGGGATCTTTACTAACTATGGCTACACCTTC.

This clonotype was picked up many times. V usage is TRBV29-1 and J usage is TRBJ2-7, with TRBD2 matching over 11 bases. The V segment lost 8 bases and the J segment 3 bases; nucleotides outside the gene matches: 6. The CDR3 covers 13 residues. Per germline, CDR1 SQVTM and CDR2 ANQGSEA. In DNA form, the CDR3 reads TGCAGCTTTACGGGACTAGCGGTCTACGAGCAGTACTTC. Amino acids: CSFTGLAVYEQYF.

The table lists this clonotype with many counts. The chain joins TRBV10-3 to TRBJ2-2; 7 nucleotides line up with TRBD1. The CDR3 contains 14 residues. V lost 7 bases, J lost 1 base, and 3 bases stayed unmatched. The germline V gene encodes CDR1 ENHRY and CDR2 SYGVKD. The DNA of the CDR3 is TGTGCCATCAACAGGGGCGAGAACACCGGGGAGCTGTTTTTT. It is translated as CAINRGENTGELFF.